This passage covers 5 T cell receptor beta chains from one sample sequenced in a study of blood T cell repertoires in COVID-19. TCRdb keeps only in-frame clones here, not all; method: immunoSEQ multiplex PCR. Here the sample spans fewer than 700,000 clones, roughly 91% being singletons. The sequenced sample was peripheral blood. These receptors were taken from a woman aged 50 to 60 with COVID-19, enrolled during active disease.

This CDR3 is CASTLEGYTF. The CDR3 DNA sequence: TGTGCCAGCACCCTCGAGGGCTACACCTTC. This chain connects TRBV27 to TRBJ1-2, with D unclear. CDR3 size: 10 residues. The V gene lost 7 bases and the J gene lost 8 bases, with 8 bases spanning the gap. Germline V gene data show CDR1 as MNHEY and CDR2 as SMNVEV (reference sequence).

The rearrangement joins TRBV24-1 to TRBJ2-3, with D tentatively TRBD2 (6 bases). This CDR3 region has 16 residues. Germline V gene data show CDR1 as KGHDR and CDR2 as SFDVKD. Trimming cost V 4 bases and J 3 bases, with 16 bases left between them. The CDR3: CATSDASGVRTDTQYF. The CDR3 DNA follows: TGTGCCACCAGTGACGCCTCGGGGGTTCGAACAGATACGCAGTATTTT.

The chain is built from TRBV12-3 or TRBV12-4 and TRBJ1-2; D is perhaps TRBD1 (5 bases). This CDR3 has 13 residues. V was cut by 7 bases and J by 3 bases, with 12 bases left in between. CDR3 bases: TGTGCCAGCACTCTGGGGGGGGACTATGGCTACACCTTC. Translated: CASTLGGDYGYTF.

The chain combines TRBV19 with TRBJ1-3, with D possibly TRBD1 on 6 matching bases. V was cut by 3 bases and J by 1 base, with 10 bases left in between. Germline V CDR1 and CDR2: LNHDA, SQIVND (reference sequence). CDR3 size: 15 residues. CDR3 sequence: CASSMNRESGNTIYF. CDR3 nucleotides: TGTGCCAGTAGTATGAACAGGGAGTCTGGAAACACCATATATTTT.

This clone occurred once. This sequence joins TRBV7-6 and TRBJ1-1; 8 nucleotides agree with TRBD1. Losses at the gene ends were 2 bases for V and 0 bases for J; bases not matched to a gene: 2. CDR3 length: 15 residues. From germline, CDR1 is SGHVS and CDR2 FNYEAQ. The CDR3 reads CASSLSGGLNTEAFF. For the CDR3, the DNA is TGTGCCAGCAGCTTATCAGGGGGCCTGAACACTGAAGCTTTCTTT.